This T cell receptor beta chain was identified during a study of regulatory T cells in long-lasting Graves disease (dated by TCRdb to the early 2020s). For the wider study: To count as having persistent Graves' disease, a patient had to have received antithyroid drug treatment for over 5 years with TSH receptor autoantibodies remaining persistently positive. This study used TCR sequencing and RNA sequencing of peripheral blood to compare persistent Graves' disease patients against newly diagnosed Graves' disease patients. Persistent Graves' disease patients in the clinical cohort had taken antithyroid drugs for around 10 years on average. A total of around 35 samples underwent TCR sequencing: roughly 13 from persistent and roughly 20 from newly diagnosed Graves' disease patients. The study was conducted in China and was registered as a clinical trial.

The library was obtained by multiplex PCR. The instrument given in TCRdb is Illumina HiSeq 4000. To build TCR beta libraries, CDR3 regions were amplified by Arm-PCR using iRepertoire HTBI primers. Before sequencing, the PCR products underwent gel purification. Under the source paper's analysis protocol: Gene usage analysis of CDR3 amino acid clonotypes used the 62 TRBV and 14 to 15 TRBJ segments found across samples. Filtered high-quality paired reads were merged into contigs using COPE and FqMerger. Contigs were aligned with BLAST to IMGT TRBV, TRBD and TRBJ reference genes, and CDR3 was defined per IMGT. Any clonotype with a frequency above 0.1% was counted as a highly expanded clone. Shannon entropy served as the measure of repertoire diversity, while the Gini coefficient captured V-J evenness. Public clonotypes were defined as clonotypes shared by more than one individual. TCRdb trimmed public reads at Q25 via fastp, called clones via MiXCR and kept in-frame beta chains. Rows are unified per CDR3 protein, each entry keeping the most common DNA and genes. TCRdb's processing, not the authors', yielded these V and J calls. Recorded for this sample are 450,000 or so distinct CDR3 sequences; 22% of them occurred a single time. The ten largest make up 13% of the sample.

The CDR3, cysteine through phenylalanine, is 15 amino acids long. This entry keeps only the CDR3 DNA: 45 bases, framed from base 1. V and J are truncated by 0 bases and 0 bases respectively, leaving an intervening sequence of 5 bases. CDR1 and CDR2 (LNHNV, YYDKDF) derive from the germline V gene (reference sequence). Overall study outcomes, separate from this receptor: Only the TCR beta chain was sequenced and analyzed. Patients with persistent disease shared more public clonotypes (roughly 2,900) than newly diagnosed patients did (approximately 990). Peripheral blood alone was examined, since thyroid tissue, which constituted the primary lesion, could not be accessed. Compared with newly diagnosed patients, patients with persistent Graves' disease had lower TCR Shannon entropy and fewer highly expanded clones, which suggests clonal expansion. As a limitation, the authors acknowledged that the small sample size may reduce accuracy. TRBV28, TRBJ1-2 and TRBJ2-5 were preferentially used in persistent disease, while TRBV20-1 and TRBJ2-1 were favored in newly diagnosed disease.

Details on this clonotype: There is no known antigen for this receptor. The record has no base qualities; no much larger clone is one base away.

The intended sense of this specimen's time point label: persistent/refractory GD, antithyroid drugs over 5 years with positive TRAb. For both TCR sequencing and RNA sequencing, RNA was extracted from PBMCs in TRIzol. The diagnosis of Graves' disease was made according to American Thyroid Association guidelines. Patients were recruited from an endocrinology department in Xi'an, China. From each patient, 8 to 10 milliliters of peripheral blood was collected into an EDTA anticoagulant tube. PBMCs were isolated by Ficoll Paque Plus density gradient separation without further T cell sorting. RNA quality was checked with an Agilent 2100 Bioanalyzer and agarose gel, and concentration with a NanoDrop 2000.

The rearrangement combines TRBV15 with TRBJ1-4; no D gene is confidently identified. This clonotype originated in a female donor with Graves disease. The input for sequencing was peripheral blood mononuclear cells (PBMCs), taken when the disease was refractory, from a patient treated with antithyroid drugs. Read as DNA, the sequence is TGTGCCACCAGCAGAGAGGGGTCAACTAATGAAAAACTGTTTTTT. Translation gives CATSREGSTNEKLFF.